This T cell receptor beta chain appears in the sequencing data of a study of cytomegalovirus exposure and HLA in healthy donors. In regard to this clone: Its antigen is as yet unknown.

Study conclusions and caveats: Earlier findings revealed that most TCR beta V segments proved productive either about 87% or about 30% of the time. Across donors, presence/absence analyses took sequencing depth to be roughly uniform. When analyzed later, a missense DCLRE1C variant was found to be linked to TCR beta V- and J-gene trimming.

Germline loops: CDR1 SQVTM, CDR2 ANQGSEA. This CDR3 comprises 11 residues. The ends were cut back, 1 base at V and 10 bases at J, with 10 bases in the middle. PCR amplification relied on 60 Vbeta primers (plus 13 Jbeta primers). Assay: immunoSEQ multiplex PCR; the TCRdb copy retains only in-frame clones and omits some. The sample carries around 150,000 clones, more than 75% recorded once. The rearrangement links TRBV29-1 to TRBJ1-1; a weak D match, TRBD1 (5 bases). Sample: PBMCs. The receptor's source is a girl aged 10 to 17 in good health and CMV-seropositive. The CDR3 is CSVEGGQGAFF. The CDR3 DNA reads as TGCAGCGTTGAAGGCGGCCAGGGAGCTTTCTTT. Variable domain in full (rest from reference TRBV29-1 and TRBJ1-1): SAVISQKPSRDICQRGTSLTIQCQVDSQVTMMFWYRQQPGQSLTLIATANQGSEATYESGFVIDKFPISRPNLTFSTLTVSNMSPEDSSIYLCSVEGGQGAFFGQGTRLTVV.